This T cell receptor (beta chain) was sequenced for a study of T cells after yellow fever vaccination. Across the study: For low cell numbers, libraries were made with SMART-Seq v4 Ultra Low Input. Study-level points and caveats: Post-booster repertoires contained most primary-vaccination clones again (about 95% CD4, around 89% CD8). Peaking on day 5 versus 15, the secondary response was faster but weaker.

UMIs and a universal primer site were added when TCR cDNA was made by 5'RACE template switching. TCRdb redid the calling of the 5' RACE reads with MiXCR, one entry per CDR3 protein. The sample lists roughly 330,000 distinct CDR3 sequences; 3% to 4.5% were seen once. In its sample, this clonotype was seen many times. Antigen specificity is unknown. Germline values: CDR1 MNHNY, CDR2 SVGAGI (reference sequence). This CDR3 is built from 12 residues. Trimming removed 2 bases at V and 14 bases at J, with 10 bases between. The clonotype was recovered from a man aged 18 to 30 who received the YFV17D yellow fever vaccine. This chain joins TRBV6-6 and TRBJ1-6; D unclear. The sequencing used PBMCs, collected 5 days after the yellow fever booster vaccination. CDR3 sequence reads: CASSYDDPSLHF. CDR3 DNA sequence: TGTGCCAGCAGTTACGATGATCCGTCCCTCCACTTT.